This TCR beta chain comes out of a study of T cells in localized non-small cell lung cancer. General observations from the study: The study linked higher blood T cell density to longer overall survival. Of the tissues analyzed, uninvolved adjacent lung showed maximal T cell clonality, greater than tumor. Across samples, adjacent lung featured a median roughly 60 of the top 100 tumor clones. Because only a single region of the tumor was sequenced, heterogeneity remains possible.

The table came from immunoSEQ multiplex PCR; TCRdb's copy has only in-frame clones and leaves some out. Among 70,000 to 75,000 clones listed, approximately 84% were seen once. V shed 6 bases, J shed 4 bases, and the junction held 4 bases outside the gene matches. Germline CDR1 is MNHNS and CDR2 is SASEGT. The CDR3 runs 14 residues. Worth noting for this clone: Its target is unknown.

The source was peripheral blood, collected before any cancer treatment. This receptor was identified in a female donor over 55 with stage I lung adenocarcinoma. The genes are TRBV6-1 and TRBJ1-4; TRBD1 aligns across 8 bases. DNA for the CDR3: TGTGCCAGCAGGCCGGGACAGGTTAATGAAAAACTGTTTTTT. Translation gives CASRPGQVNEKLFF.